This is a list of T cell receptor beta chains from one sample in a study of blood T cell repertoires in COVID-19. Libraries were prepared by immunoSEQ multiplex PCR; TCRdb keeps only in-frame clonotypes and omits some of them. The sample yields about 68,000 clones, approximately 80% seen once. Sequenced: peripheral blood. The receptors shown here come from a human donor in a cohort sampled during active COVID-19. Both conserved end residues are part of each CDR3.

CDR3aa: CASSSGTGYNEQFF; v_gene: TRBV5-1; len: 14
CDR3aa: CASSQRQISYNEQFF; v_gene: TRBV11-3; len: 15
CDR3aa: CASSQVPGYTGELFF; v_gene: TRBV4-1; len: 15
CDR3aa: CAWGGLNTEAFF; v_gene: TRBV30; len: 12
CDR3aa: CASSFSGGAADTQYF; v_gene: TRBV7-3; len: 15
CDR3aa: CASKLDRNNEQFF; v_gene: TRBV2; len: 13
CDR3aa: CSASTGLGGYTF; v_gene: TRBV20-1; len: 12
CDR3aa: CASSRDRGYEQYF; v_gene: TRBV12-3/TRBV12-4; len: 13
CDR3aa: CASSFGTRPFTGELFF; v_gene: TRBV5-1; len: 16
CDR3aa: CASSLPPAPLHF; v_gene: TRBV5-6; len: 12
CDR3aa: CASSRGQGSQPQHF; v_gene: TRBV5-5; len: 14
CDR3aa: CASSVVTIREGYETQYF; v_gene: TRBV7-9; len: 17
CDR3aa: CASRIDRNEKLFF; v_gene: TRBV5-1; len: 13
CDR3aa: CASSRTGVGNSPLHF; v_gene: TRBV2; len: 15
CDR3aa: CASSLGTGRGETQYF; v_gene: TRBV7-9; len: 15
CDR3aa: CASSLGRRRGPGNTGELFF; v_gene: TRBV7-3; len: 19
CDR3aa: CASSTGLNTEAFF; v_gene: TRBV18; len: 13
CDR3aa: CASSLASTGRVWYGYTF; v_gene: TRBV7-9; len: 17
CDR3aa: CASGAESYEQYF; v_gene: TRBV11-2; len: 12
CDR3aa: CASSETGQGAVGNQPQHF; v_gene: TRBV10-2; len: 18
CDR3aa: CASSPGPGAQYF; v_gene: TRBV11-3; len: 12
CDR3aa: CASSFGYGRGSYEQYF; v_gene: TRBV7-2; len: 16
CDR3aa: CASSRTGTGELFF; v_gene: TRBV18; len: 13
CDR3aa: CAWSSLRGHGELFF; v_gene: TRBV30; len: 14
CDR3aa: CASSRGGAAAAYEQYF; v_gene: TRBV5-4; len: 16
CDR3aa: CASSNQGAGNTIYF; v_gene: TRBV5-1; len: 14
CDR3aa: CASRSKNTGELFF; v_gene: TRBV10-1; len: 13
CDR3aa: CASSLAGVETQYF; v_gene: TRBV5-4; len: 13
CDR3aa: CASSQDWGAGRTEAFF; v_gene: TRBV14; len: 16
CDR3aa: CASSSGPNYGYTF; v_gene: TRBV2; len: 13
CDR3aa: CASNRIGNTIYF; v_gene: TRBV9; len: 12
CDR3aa: CASSSLKSGELFF; v_gene: TRBV18; len: 13
CDR3aa: CAISQGAEQYF; v_gene: TRBV10-3; len: 11
CDR3aa: CASSSRDSIEKLFF; v_gene: TRBV6-6; len: 14
CDR3aa: CASSSDRGSEAFF; v_gene: TRBV7-9; len: 13
CDR3aa: CASSLQGWETQYF; v_gene: TRBV7-8; len: 13
CDR3aa: CASSAGGGGNEKLFF; v_gene: TRBV7-7; len: 15
CDR3aa: CASSLTGGYADTQYF; v_gene: TRBV2; len: 15